The rows below give T cell receptor beta chains drawn from one sample of a study of blood T cell repertoires in COVID-19. Sequencing was performed with immunoSEQ multiplex PCR; in TCRdb, only in-frame clones are kept and a portion is missing. Of a few hundred thousand clones in the sample, about 88% were seen once. The sequencing input was PBMCs or T cells enriched from blood (not recorded which). The receptors were sampled from a woman aged 25 to 39 who had been exposed to COVID-19. Each CDR3 is given with its conserved first and last residue. The D gene is left open where the match is weak. Clone size is shown for a subset of rows, as once, few, many or a class of expanded clone.

clone_size	v_call	d_call	j_call	cdr3_nt	cdr3_aa
.	TRBV5-4	TRBD2	TRBJ2-5	TGTGCCAGCAGCCTCGGGACTAGCCAAGAGACCCAGTACTTC	CASSLGTSQETQYF
.	TRBV5-4	.	TRBJ1-3	TGTGTTAACTTCGGAAACACCATATATTTT	CVNFGNTIYF
.	TRBV7-9	TRBD1	TRBJ2-7	TGTGCCAGCAGCGGTCTTGGGGGACAGCCCTCTTGGTACGAGCAGTACTTC	CASSGLGGQPSWYEQYF
.	TRBV9	.	TRBJ1-2	TGTGCCAGCAGCGTAGTGGGGGGCTATGGCTACACCTTC	CASSVVGGYGYTF
.	TRBV24-1	.	TRBJ1-2	TGTGCCACCAGTAACCAGGGGAACTATGGCTACACCTTC	CATSNQGNYGYTF
once	TRBV28	TRBD2	TRBJ2-1	TGTGCCAGCAGTTTGTTAGGGACTAGCACCAATGAGCAGTTCTTC	CASSLLGTSTNEQFF
once	TRBV2	TRBD1	TRBJ1-2	TGTGCCAGCAGCCGGACAGGGGGCCCTGATAACTATGGCTACACCTTC	CASSRTGGPDNYGYTF
once	TRBV28	TRBD1	TRBJ1-5	TGTGCCAGCAGTTCGACAGGGAGGAATCAGCCCCAGCATTTT	CASSSTGRNQPQHF
.	TRBV24-1	.	TRBJ1-6	TGTGCCACCTCCGGGGATGATAATTCACCCCTCCACTTT	CATSGDDNSPLHF
.	TRBV19	.	TRBJ1-3	TGTGCCAGTAGAAGGGGCAGCTCTGGAAACACCATATATTTT	CASRRGSSGNTIYF
.	TRBV10-1	.	TRBJ2-1	TGCGCCAGCAGTGAGTCGAACAGGGAGAGTGAGCAGTTCTTC	CASSESNRESEQFF
.	TRBV19	.	TRBJ2-7	TGTGCCAGCGGATACCGGGACTCCTCCTACGAGCAGTACTTC	CASGYRDSSYEQYF
.	TRBV19	.	TRBJ2-7	TGTGCCAGTAGTTCCGACTGGCGGGGCTACGAGCAGTACTTC	CASSSDWRGYEQYF
.	TRBV29-1	.	TRBJ2-7	TGCAGCGTTGAAGCAGACACGGAGGACGAGCAGTACTTC	CSVEADTEDEQYF
.	TRBV27	TRBD1	TRBJ1-1	TGTGCCAGCAGTTTGAGGACAGGGAGGGATCCGAACACTGAAGCTTTCTTT	CASSLRTGRDPNTEAFF
.	TRBV6-1	.	TRBJ2-7	TGTGCCAGCAGTGATGGTACAGTATTCACCTACGAGCAGTACTTC	CASSDGTVFTYEQYF
.	TRBV10-2	TRBD1	TRBJ1-3	TGCGCCAGCAGCCTGACAGGGAATCACGGAAACACCATATATTTT	CASSLTGNHGNTIYF
.	TRBV15	.	TRBJ2-7	TGTGCCACCAGGGGCGGAGGAGAGGTGCAGTACTTC	CATRGGGEVQYF
.	TRBV12-3/TRBV12-4	.	TRBJ1-2	TGTGCCAGCAGTAACCGACAGCGCTATGGCTACACCTTC	CASSNRQRYGYTF
.	TRBV6-6	.	TRBJ2-7	TGTGCCAGCAGTCGGGACTCCGGTGGCTACCAGACCTACGAGCAGTACTTC	CASSRDSGGYQTYEQYF
.	TRBV6-5	TRBD2	TRBJ2-1	TGTGCCAGCAGTTCTCTAGCGGGGCATTACAATGAGCAGTTCTTC	CASSSLAGHYNEQFF
once	TRBV2	.	TRBJ1-3	TGTGCCAGCAGGGGAGGGAACTCTGGAAACACCATATATTTT	CASRGGNSGNTIYF
.	TRBV10-1	TRBD2	TRBJ2-7	TGCGCCAGCAGTCCAATAGCGGGAGGGCCTGGGGAGCAGTACTTC	CASSPIAGGPGEQYF
once	TRBV2	TRBD1	TRBJ2-2	TGTGCCAGCCGGGACAGTAACACCGGGGAGCTGTTTTTT	CASRDSNTGELFF
.	TRBV29-1	.	TRBJ1-2	TGCAGCGTTGTCAGGGTCGACTATGGCTACACCTTC	CSVVRVDYGYTF
.	TRBV15	.	TRBJ2-5	TGTGCCACCGGGGACTTTCAAGAGACCCAGTACTTC	CATGDFQETQYF
.	TRBV30	TRBD1	TRBJ1-5	TGTGCCTGGAAGCACGCAGGGGGCCTGCGATTT	CAWKHAGGLRF
many	TRBV11-2	.	TRBJ1-2	TGTGCCAGCAGCTTAGGGACAAACTATGGCTACACCTTC	CASSLGTNYGYTF
.	TRBV28	TRBD2	TRBJ2-4	TGTGCCAGCAGTATAGGACTAGCCCCACTAGCCAAAAACATTCAGTACTTC	CASSIGLAPLAKNIQYF
once	TRBV7-8	.	TRBJ1-5	TGTGCCAGCGAGAGGACGGGAAGTAATCAGCCCCAGCATTTT	CASERTGSNQPQHF
.	TRBV11-3	.	TRBJ1-4	TGTGCCAGCAGCGCCAGACAGAATTCCCATGAAAAACTGTTTTTT	CASSARQNSHEKLFF
.	TRBV19	.	TRBJ2-1	TGTGCCAGTAGTATTCCCTATACCCGTGAGCAGTTCTTC	CASSIPYTREQFF
.	TRBV6-5	.	TRBJ2-2	TGTGCCAGCAGTTACGGTCTGGGGACGGGGGCCGGGGAGCTGTTTTTT	CASSYGLGTGAGELFF
.	TRBV4-2	TRBD2	TRBJ2-3	TGTGCCAGCAGCCAAGATGTGGTAGCGGGAGCAGGAGATACGCAGTATTTT	CASSQDVVAGAGDTQYF
.	TRBV6-9	.	TRBJ2-2	TGTGCCAGCAGTTATATCCGTGGGCGTGCCGGGGAGCTGTTTTTT	CASSYIRGRAGELFF
.	TRBV27	TRBD2	TRBJ2-2	TGTGCCAGCAGTCCGGGACTAGCGGGAGGTACCGGGGAGCTGTTTTTT	CASSPGLAGGTGELFF
.	TRBV5-1	TRBD1	TRBJ1-2	TGCGCCAGCAGCTCGACAGGGAGAAACTATGGCTACACCTTC	CASSSTGRNYGYTF
.	TRBV24-1	TRBD2	TRBJ2-1	TGTGCCACCAGTGCCGCTGTAGCGGGAGGGCTGGGTGAGCAGTTCTTC	CATSAAVAGGLGEQFF
once	TRBV24-1	TRBD1	TRBJ1-1	TGTGCCACCAGTGATTTAGGGACAGGGGATATTCGAGCTTTCTTT	CATSDLGTGDIRAFF
.	TRBV6-5	TRBD1	TRBJ2-7	TGTGCCAGCAGCCAGACAGGGGTGGAGCAGTACTTC	CASSQTGVEQYF
once	TRBV19	.	TRBJ1-1	TGTGCCAGTAGTATGTCCGGATGGGGCCAGACTGAAGCTTTCTTT	CASSMSGWGQTEAFF
once	TRBV5-6	.	TRBJ1-2	TGTGCCAGCAGCTTGGACACAGCTGGCTACACCTTC	CASSLDTAGYTF
.	TRBV2	.	TRBJ2-1	TGTGCCAGCAGTGAAAGCGGAGGGGACAATGAGCAGTTCTTC	CASSESGGDNEQFF
.	TRBV18	TRBD1	TRBJ2-7	TGTGCCAGCTCACCTCCCGGGACAGGGATGCTGGAGCAGTACTTC	CASSPPGTGMLEQYF
.	TRBV5-4	.	TRBJ2-3	TGTGCCAGCAGCTTGGACGGGGACATTAGCACAGATACGCAGTATTTT	CASSLDGDISTDTQYF
.	TRBV29-1	TRBD2	TRBJ2-7	TGCAGCGTTGGCGGGAGGGCCAGGTACGAGCAGTACTTC	CSVGGRARYEQYF
.	TRBV9	.	TRBJ2-3	TGTGCCAGCAGCGTAGCGGAGACTTACACAGATACGCAGTATTTT	CASSVAETYTDTQYF
once	TRBV5-5	.	TRBJ2-5	TGTGCCAGCAGTCTCACCGGGGGCCAAGAGACCCAGTACTTC	CASSLTGGQETQYF
.	TRBV12-3/TRBV12-4	TRBD1	TRBJ1-4	TGTGCCAGCAGACAGGGGTGGCATGAAAAACTGTTTTTT	CASRQGWHEKLFF